This TCR beta chain originates from a study of T cell responses to AZD1222 COVID-19 vaccine. This clone was seen just once. Antigen specificity is unknown. Other DNA sequences within the sample encode an identical CDR3. V lost 3 bases and J 0 bases, leaving 2 bases between the germline ends. The length of the CDR3 is 13 residues. Germline loops: CDR1 MNHEY, CDR2 SMNVEV (reference sequence). General observations from the study: Repertoires were sampled only after the peak T cell response. Baseline testing showed seropositivity in only a handful of AZD1222 recipients. Across the whole spike, CD4 TCRs peaked at regions 160-218 and 743-854. Females outnumbered males among donors, who were mostly white British; clonal diversity was possibly underestimated.

Sequenced by immunoSEQ multiplex PCR; TCRdb stores in-frame clones only, minus some. The data hold about 150,000 clones, with about 87% observed a single time. This TCR derives from an adult in good health. The chain couples TRBV27 to TRBJ2-2; D remains unclear. Specimen: peripheral blood, collected on day 0 of AZD1222 vaccination. The CDR3 is CASSLSNTGELFF. The CDR3 nucleotides read TGTGCCAGCAGTTTGTCGAACACCGGGGAGCTGTTTTTT.